Listed below are T cell receptor beta chains from one sample, sequenced in a study of blood T cell repertoires in COVID-19. Clones were read by immunoSEQ multiplex PCR, and TCRdb kept only the in-frame ones, dropping some. The sample has approximately 240,000 clones; around four fifths are singletons. Sequenced: peripheral blood. The receptor source for this set is a woman aged 60 to 75 with active or convalescent COVID-19. CDR3s include the opening cysteine and the closing phenylalanine or tryptophan.

J: TRBJ1-4; V: TRBV5-6; CDR3: CASSIVTGDEKLFF
J: TRBJ2-5; V: TRBV7-9; CDR3: CASSYDRGYQETQYF
J: TRBJ1-4; V: TRBV27; CDR3: CASSLLGGGDEKLFF
J: TRBJ1-5; V: TRBV4-1; CDR3: CASSQDGRGGNQPQHF
J: TRBJ2-2; V: TRBV14; CDR3: CASSRRKAGGAGELFF
J: TRBJ2-7; V: TRBV5-1; CDR3: CASSLGDSHEQYF
J: TRBJ2-3; V: TRBV5-1; CDR3: CASTSSGRGDTQYF
J: TRBJ1-2; V: TRBV3-1/TRBV3-2; CDR3: CASSQAYGYTF
J: TRBJ1-2; V: TRBV2; CDR3: CASTGTGADYGYTF
J: TRBJ1-1; V: TRBV7-9; CDR3: CASSKRQGATMNTEAFF
J: TRBJ1-6; V: TRBV7-9; CDR3: CASSSRTGARSLHF
J: TRBJ2-7; V: TRBV7-4; CDR3: CASSLRGSGQEDYEQYF
J: TRBJ2-4; V: TRBV4-2; CDR3: CASSQERQGGIQYF
J: TRBJ2-2; V: TRBV12-5; CDR3: CASGAGGAGELFF
J: TRBJ2-7; V: TRBV7-8; CDR3: CASSSGTSGQGLNEQYF
J: TRBJ2-2; V: TRBV29-1; CDR3: CSVVQGAGGELFF
J: TRBJ2-2; V: TRBV5-5; CDR3: CASSLTINTGELFF
J: TRBJ1-5; V: TRBV29-1; CDR3: CSVVGGDGNQPQHF